Listed here are 18 T cell receptor beta chains from one sample, sequenced in a study of blood T cell repertoires in COVID-19. Sequenced by immunoSEQ multiplex PCR; TCRdb stores in-frame clones only, minus some. The sample lists more than 95,000 clones; 85% to 90% were seen once. Sequencing input: peripheral blood. These receptors all come from a human donor in a cohort sampled during active COVID-19.

The chain carries TRBV14 and TRBJ1-4; perhaps TRBD1 as D (5 bases). From germline, CDR1 is SGHDN and CDR2 FVKESK. The CDR3 is 15 residues long. Trimming removed 3 bases from V and 2 bases from J, with 10 bases in between. The DNA for the CDR3 is TGTGCCAGCAGCCATTGGGGCAGCACTAATGAAAAACTGTTTTTT. Translated: CASSHWGSTNEKLFF.

CDR3 DNA sequence: TGTGCCAGCTCACCAGGCGGGACAGGTCATGGCTACACCTTC. This codes for CASSPGGTGHGYTF. This chain links TRBV18 with TRBJ1-2, with 8 bases matching TRBD1. V shed 2 bases and J 6 bases; nucleotides not matched to a gene: 5. This CDR3 is 14 amino acids long. Germline CDR1 reads KGHSH; CDR2 reads LQKENI.

This chain links TRBV30 with TRBJ1-5; tentatively, D is TRBD1 (5 bases). Germline CDR1 reads GTSNPN; CDR2 reads SVGIG (reference sequence). V was clipped by 3 bases and J by 4 bases, with 10 bases between them. There are 13 residues in the CDR3. This CDR3 reads CAWSRQHNQPQHF. CDR3 sequence (DNA): TGTGCCTGGAGCCGACAGCATAATCAGCCCCAGCATTTT.

The V call is TRBV5-1, the J call TRBJ1-1, with D perhaps matching TRBD1 (6 bases). The germline gives CDR1 SGHRS, CDR2 YFSETQ. The CDR3 contains 14 residues. Between the trimmed V and J ends, which lost 1 base and 4 bases, there was a span of 11 bases. The CDR3 loop is CASSLSRGGTEAFF. The CDR3 DNA sequence: TGCGCCAGCAGCTTGAGCAGGGGTGGCACTGAAGCTTTCTTT.

This chain links TRBV11-3 with TRBJ2-1; TRBD2 matches 15 bases. Germline CDR1 SGHNT, CDR2 YENEEA. The CDR3 sequence is 17 residues long. The V segment lost 1 base and the J segment 9 bases; nucleotides outside the gene matches: 7. CDR3 in DNA: TGTGCCAGCAGCTTAGTACTCTGGACTAGCGGGGGGGGTGAGCAGTTCTTC. Translating it yields CASSLVLWTSGGGEQFF.

The chain links TRBV28 to TRBJ2-3; tentative D call: TRBD2 (5 bases). The CDR3 runs 16 residues. Trimming took 3 bases from V and 1 from J, leaving 14 bases between them. Germline V gives CDR1 MDHEN, CDR2 SYDVKM. In DNA form, the CDR3 reads TGTGCCAGCAGTTTCCTTAGCGAGACCGGCACAGATACGCAGTATTTT. This gives the protein CASSFLSETGTDTQYF.

V usage is TRBV20-1 and J usage is TRBJ2-1, with 8 bases that match TRBD1. The CDR3 spans 13 residues. The J segment lost 15 bases and the V segment lost 3 bases, leaving 13 bases of the junction unmatched. Germline CDR1 is DFQATT and CDR2 is SNEGSKA (reference sequence). CDR3 loop: CSASGDRGGGGFF. CDR3 sequence (DNA): TGCAGTGCTAGTGGCGACAGGGGAGGAGGGGGGTTCTTC.

The CDR3 reads CASSLRGAGTQETQYF. The DNA for the CDR3 is TGTGCCAGCAGCTTAAGAGGGGCGGGAACGCAAGAGACCCAGTACTTC. V is TRBV7-3 and J is TRBJ2-5, with D possibly being TRBD2 (6 bases). Trimming stripped 1 base from V and 2 bases from J, with 14 bases between. The CDR3 extends over 16 amino acids. Germline V gene data show CDR1 as SGHTA and CDR2 as FQGTGA. The full variable domain, in which reference TRBV7-3 and TRBJ2-5 provide the parts outside the CDR3, is GAGVSQTPSNKVTEKGKYVELRCDPISGHTALYWYRQSLGQGPEFLIYFQGTGAADDSGLPNDRFFAVRPEGSVSTLKIQRTERGDSAVYLCASSLRGAGTQETQYFGPGTRLLVL.

This chain uses TRBV12-3 or TRBV12-4 with TRBJ1-1, with D uncertain. Trimming pared 5 bases from V and 3 bases from J, leaving 7 bases between. The CDR3 is 12 amino acids. CDR3 DNA sequence: TGTGCCAGCAGTCCTTCCTACACTGAAGCTTTCTTT. Protein product: CASSPSYTEAFF.

V usage is TRBV3-1 (or the pseudogene TRBV3-2) and J usage is TRBJ2-3; D is unresolved. The V gene lost 4 bases and the J gene lost 1 base, with 3 bases spanning the gap. The CDR3 length is 12 residues. CDR1 LGHDT and CDR2 YNNKEL come from the germline V gene (reference sequence). CDR3 in DNA: TGTGCCAGCAGCCCCGGCACAGATACGCAGTATTTT. Amino acids: CASSPGTDTQYF.

This sequence joins TRBV10-3 and TRBJ2-7; D gene unclear. Trimming cost V 3 bases and J 4 bases, with 7 bases left between them. The germline gives CDR1 ENHRY, CDR2 SYGVKD. This CDR3 comprises 12 residues. CDR3 amino acids: CAISELVYEQYF. The CDR3, as DNA: TGTGCCATCAGTGAATTAGTGTACGAGCAGTACTTC.

This chain links TRBV28 with TRBJ1-3; TRBD1 is a possible D gene (5 bases). Trimming left V 3 bases short and J 0 bases short, with 12 bases between. Germline V gene sequence: CDR1 MDHEN, CDR2 SYDVKM. The CDR3 has 16 residues. The CDR3 protein is CASSFFVGPSGNTIYF. CDR3 in DNA: TGTGCCAGCAGTTTTTTTGTGGGGCCCTCTGGAAACACCATATATTTT.

This clone showed up just once. This sequence joins TRBV7-3 and TRBJ1-5; D remains ambiguous. There are 13 residues in the CDR3. Trimming took off 0 bases at V and 4 bases at J, with 4 bases between the two ends. Looked up from germline, CDR1 is SGHTA and CDR2 is FQGTGA. The CDR3 region is CASSLTVNQPQHF. CDR3 sequence (DNA): TGTGCCAGCAGCTTAACTGTAAATCAGCCCCAGCATTTT.

The chain has TRBV5-1 and TRBJ1-1; possible D gene TRBD1, 6 bases. From germline, CDR1 is SGHRS and CDR2 YFSETQ. Trimming left V 5 bases short and J 0 bases short, with 14 bases between. The CDR3 contains 15 residues. The CDR3 spells CASSSQGLLNTEAFF. The CDR3 nucleotides are TGCGCCAGCAGTTCCCAGGGGTTGCTGAACACTGAAGCTTTCTTT.

CDR3 DNA: TGTGCCAGCAGTGACAGGCCAGGCTCTGGGGCCAACGTCCTGACTTTC. It encodes CASSDRPGSGANVLTF. This chain links TRBV9 with TRBJ2-6; D might be TRBD1 (6 bases). This CDR3 comprises 16 residues. Trimming cost V 5 bases and J 0 bases, with 12 bases left between them. Per the germline V gene, CDR1 is SGDLS and CDR2 is YYNGEE.

The chain employs TRBV28 and TRBJ2-7, with D possibly TRBD1 on 5 matching bases. There are 13 residues in the CDR3. Germline loops: CDR1 MDHEN, CDR2 SYDVKM. Trimming cost V 6 bases and J 2 bases, with 11 bases left between them. The CDR3 DNA reads TGTGCCAGCAGAGCACAGGCAACCTACGAGCAGTACTTC. This codes for CASRAQATYEQYF.

The table lists this clone with a count of one. V is TRBV12-3 or TRBV12-4 and J is TRBJ2-7; D gene uncertain. Between the trimmed V and J ends, which lost 1 base and 6 bases, there was a span of 10 bases. This CDR3 contains 13 residues. CDR3 DNA: TGTGCCAGCAGTTTAGTTCTAGTTACCGAGCAGTACTTC. This sequence encodes CASSLVLVTEQYF.

The chain carries TRBV5-1 and TRBJ2-1, with 10 nucleotides matching TRBD1. CDR3 length: 15 residues. Germline CDR1 reads SGHRS; CDR2 reads YFSETQ. The trim removed 4 bases at V and 8 bases at J, leaving 9 bases unmatched. Here the CDR3 reads CASSRQGALGDEQFF. The CDR3 DNA sequence: TGCGCCAGCAGCCGACAGGGGGCGTTGGGGGATGAGCAGTTCTTC.